A single sample is the source of the 8 T cell receptor beta chains below, sequenced in a study of blood T cell repertoires in COVID-19. Libraries were prepared by immunoSEQ multiplex PCR; TCRdb keeps only in-frame clonotypes and omits some of them. Seen here are roughly 140,000 clones, roughly 80% observed once, and the top ten hold roughly 8.7%. The sample was peripheral blood. The origin of the receptors is a man over 45 with active or convalescent COVID-19.

The genes are TRBV11-2 and TRBJ2-7, with D perhaps TRBD2 (5 bases). This CDR3 has 15 residues. Germline lookup yields CDR1 SGHAT and CDR2 FQNNGV. The germline V and J ends were trimmed by 5 bases and 1 base, with 15 bases remaining between them. The CDR3 region is CASSPGRSGSYEQYF. The CDR3 nucleotides are TGTGCCAGCAGCCCAGGTCGGAGCGGATCCTACGAGCAGTACTTC.

This clone was counted only a few times. The CDR3: CASSKTMTANTEAFF. For the CDR3, the DNA is TGTGCCAGCAGTAAAACTATGACAGCGAACACTGAAGCTTTCTTT. This chain joins TRBV25-1 and TRBJ1-1, with D tentatively TRBD1 (5 bases). V shed 5 bases and J shed 1 base, with 14 bases lying between them. The CDR3 contains 15 residues. CDR1 and CDR2 from the germline V gene are MGHDK and SYGVNS.

Concerning this clone itself: Mismatch with germline at one junction end may stem from a read error. The V gene is TRBV18, the J gene TRBJ1-1; TRBD1 might be the D (5 bases). The germline V gene has CDR1 KGHSH and CDR2 LQKENI. The CDR3 has 15 amino acids. The CDR3 protein is CASSPRKGMNTEAFF. Written as DNA, the CDR3 is TGTGCCAGCTCTCCACGGAAGGGGATGAACACTGAAGCTTTCTTT.

This clone occurred a few times. This rearrangement joins TRBV10-3 to TRBJ2-2; the match to TRBD1 covers 7 bases. The CDR3 is made up of 18 amino acids. The V segment lost 0 bases and the J segment 2 bases; nucleotides outside the gene matches: 9. Germline assignment: CDR1 ENHRY and CDR2 SYGVKD. The DNA for the CDR3 is TGTGCCATCAGTGAGTCGGACGGACAGGAGAAAAACACCGGGGAGCTGTTTTTT. Residues: CAISESDGQEKNTGELFF.

The rearrangement joins TRBV11-1 to TRBJ2-7; 8 nucleotides align to TRBD1. V was pared by 5 bases and J by 2 bases, with 8 bases of the junction left unmatched. This CDR3 region has 15 residues. Germline V gene sequence: CDR1 SGHAT, CDR2 FQDESV (reference sequence). The CDR3 is CASSATGTGAYEQYF. The DNA for the CDR3 is TGTGCCAGCAGCGCTACCGGGACAGGAGCCTACGAGCAGTACTTC.

This chain connects TRBV2 to TRBJ2-3; 11 nucleotides line up with TRBD2. The CDR3 extends over 15 amino acids. Trimming took 10 bases from V and 3 from J; bases not matched to a gene: 9. Germline CDR1 SNHLY, CDR2 FYNNEI. The CDR3 nucleotides read TGTGCCACCGCCGGACTAGCGGGTTTTACAGATACGCAGTATTTT. This codes for CATAGLAGFTDTQYF.

The rearrangement uses TRBV18 and TRBJ1-1; D is uncertain. The CDR3 covers 14 residues. With 3 bases removed from V and 0 bases from J, the gap between germline ends came to 8 bases. Germline V gives CDR1 KGHSH, CDR2 LQKENI. CDR3 region: CASSPAPMNTEAFF. Here the CDR3 DNA reads TGTGCCAGCTCACCGGCCCCAATGAACACTGAAGCTTTCTTT.

V is TRBV28 and J is TRBJ2-1; a possible D gene is TRBD1 (6 bases). The CDR3 is made up of 15 amino acids. Trimming left V 3 bases short and J 1 base short, with 10 bases between. The germline V gene encodes CDR1 MDHEN and CDR2 SYDVKM. CDR3 DNA sequence: TGTGCCAGCAGTTTTGGGGGCGCGTCCTACAATGAGCAGTTCTTC. Protein sequence: CASSFGGASYNEQFF.